The 23 T cell receptor beta chains below come from one sample, sequenced in a study of blood T cell repertoires in COVID-19. The assay was immunoSEQ multiplex PCR, and TCRdb's table has in-frame clones only and misses some. The profile covers around 61,000 clones, with 85% to 90% appearing a single time and roughly 3.2% taken by the ten largest. The material sequenced was peripheral blood. Receptors were obtained from a man in his forties or fifties with active COVID-19.

The chain recombines TRBV7-8 with TRBJ1-4; D perhaps matches TRBD1 (6 bases). In germline, CDR1 is SGHVS, CDR2 FQNEAQ. The CDR3 runs 12 residues. The V end lost 2 bases, the J end lost 8 bases, and 6 bases lay between the germline ends. CDR3 residues: CASSLTGEKLFF. CDR3 in DNA: TGTGCCAGCAGCTTAACAGGGGAAAAACTGTTTTTT. The entire variable domain, with the rest obtained from reference TRBV7-8 and TRBJ1-4, is as follows: GAGVSQSPRYKVAKRGQDVALRCDPISGHVSLFWYQQALGQGPEFLTYFQNEAQLDKSGLPSDRFFAERPEGSVSTLKIQRTQQEDSAVYLCASSLTGEKLFFGSGTQLSVL.

This clone was recorded once. The V gene is TRBV28, the J gene TRBJ1-5; no firm D call. V gave up 3 bases and J gave up 3 bases, with 12 bases separating them. The germline gives CDR1 MDHEN, CDR2 SYDVKM. The CDR3 has 15 amino acids. The CDR3 nucleotides are TGTGCCAGCAGTTTCGCGGGTGGTGACAATCAGCCCCAGCATTTT. Translation gives CASSFAGGDNQPQHF.

The gene calls are TRBV5-1 and TRBJ2-5; 7 nucleotides line up with TRBD2. Looked up from germline, CDR1 is SGHRS and CDR2 is YFSETQ. The V and J ends lost 0 bases and 7 bases, in that order; junction bases with no gene match: 9. CDR3 length: 15 amino acids. The DNA of the CDR3 is TGCGCCAGCAGCTTGGACGGGAGGTCGAGTGGGACCCAGTACTTC. This sequence encodes CASSLDGRSSGTQYF.

The V and J genes are TRBV7-2 and TRBJ2-1, with 11 nucleotides matching TRBD2. V gave up 0 bases and J gave up 7 bases; unmatched junction bases: 5. Germline V gives CDR1 SGHTA, CDR2 FQGNSA. The CDR3 runs to 16 residues. This CDR3 reads CASSLASSGGANEQFF. The DNA of the CDR3 is TGTGCCAGCAGCTTAGCTAGTAGCGGGGGGGCGAATGAGCAGTTCTTC.

Points on this clone: Compared with germline, one end of the junction differs, possibly owing to a read error. The chain recombines TRBV19 with TRBJ1-5; D is ambiguous. The CDR3 consists of 15 residues. The germline gives CDR1 LNHDA, CDR2 SQIVND (reference sequence). Here the CDR3 DNA reads TGTGCCAGTAGTAAGGACTGGGGTAGCGATCAGCCCCAGCATTTT. It encodes CASSKDWGSDQPQHF. Full variable domain (missing parts from reference TRBV19 and TRBJ1-5): DGGITQSPKYLFRKEGQNVTLSCEQNLNHDAMYWYRQDPGQGLRLIYYSQIVNDFQKGDIAEGYSVSREKKESFPLTVTSAQKNPTAFYLCASSKDWGSDQPQHFGDGTRLSIL.

This clone came up once. This chain links TRBV19 with TRBJ2-3, with 7 nucleotides matching TRBD2. The germline gives CDR1 LNHDA, CDR2 SQIVND (reference sequence). V was clipped by 5 bases and J by 2 bases; unmatched bases: 10. This CDR3 spans 16 amino acids. CDR3 region: CASSVWTGGDTDTQYF. The CDR3 bases are TGTGCCAGTAGTGTTTGGACGGGGGGTGACACAGATACGCAGTATTTT.

The chain carries TRBV28 and TRBJ1-1; the D gene is possibly TRBD1 (6 bases). Trimming removed 2 bases from V and 7 bases from J, with 20 bases in between. Germline V CDR1 and CDR2: MDHEN, SYDVKM. The length of the CDR3 is 16 residues. The CDR3 region is CASSLPQSGGDNEAFF. As DNA, the CDR3 is TGTGCCAGCAGTTTACCCCAGAGTGGGGGGGACAATGAAGCTTTCTTT. Looking up the rest from reference TRBV28 and TRBJ1-1 gives the full variable domain: DVKVTQSSRYLVKRTGEKVFLECVQDMDHENMFWYRQDPGLGLRLIYFSYDVKMKEKGDIPEGYSVSREKKERFSLILESASTNQTSMYLCASSLPQSGGDNEAFFGQGTRLTVV.

The genes are TRBV11-2 and TRBJ2-1; 14 nucleotides align to TRBD2. Germline lookup yields CDR1 SGHAT and CDR2 FQNNGV. The CDR3 runs 16 residues. Trimming cost V 5 bases and J 7 bases; bases outside gene matches: 7. Here the CDR3 reads CASSPGLAGAGNEQFF. CDR3 bases: TGTGCCAGCAGCCCGGGACTAGCGGGGGCAGGGAATGAGCAGTTCTTC. The variable domain in full, completed from reference TRBV11-2 and TRBJ2-1, reads EAGVAQSPRYKIIEKRQSVAFWCNPISGHATLYWYQQILGQGPKLLIQFQNNGVVDDSQLPKDRFSAERLKGVDSTLKIQPAKLEDSAVYLCASSPGLAGAGNEQFFGPGTRLTVL.

The chain couples TRBV19 to TRBJ2-5; 9 bases are a match to TRBD2. Germline CDR1 reads LNHDA; CDR2 reads SQIVND (reference sequence). This CDR3 is 15 amino acids long. V shed 5 bases and J 4 bases; nucleotides not matched to a gene: 8. This CDR3 reads CASSPRTSEGETQYF. CDR3 DNA sequence: TGTGCCAGTAGTCCCCGGACTAGCGAAGGAGAGACCCAGTACTTC.

V usage is TRBV18 and J usage is TRBJ1-1; the D is unclear. The CDR3 consists of 15 residues. Trimming removed 3 bases at V and 1 base at J, with 12 bases between. The germline V gene has CDR1 KGHSH and CDR2 LQKENI. CDR3 region: CASSPAPRENTEAFF. The CDR3 bases are TGTGCCAGCTCACCGGCCCCCCGGGAGAACACTGAAGCTTTCTTT.

The chain uses TRBV6-6 and TRBJ1-1; the match to TRBD1 covers 11 bases. Germline CDR1 MNHNY, CDR2 SVGAGI (reference sequence). Unmatched junction bases numbered 7, after V lost 8 bases and J lost 5 bases. The CDR3 totals 14 residues. CDR3 loop: CASRGQGEGTEAFF. The DNA for the CDR3 is TGTGCCAGCCGGGGACAGGGGGAAGGGACTGAAGCTTTCTTT.

The chain couples TRBV18 to TRBJ2-5, with D possibly matching TRBD2 (5 bases). Germline values: CDR1 KGHSH, CDR2 LQKENI. V was trimmed by 3 bases and J by 5 bases, leaving 13 bases between them. CDR3 length: 14 amino acids. The CDR3 DNA is TGTGCCAGCTCACCTGGGCGGTCGGGGGAGACCCAGTACTTC. It specifies CASSPGRSGETQYF.

The sample holds one count of this clone. The chain joins TRBV3-1 (or the pseudogene TRBV3-2) to TRBJ2-2; the D is unclear. CDR3 length equals 14 residues. V was shortened by 0 bases and J by 7 bases, with 9 bases between the two germline ends. Germline V gene lookup returns CDR1 LGHDT and CDR2 YNNKEL (reference sequence). The CDR3 sequence: CASSQELGGGELFF. For the CDR3, the DNA is TGTGCCAGCAGCCAAGAGTTAGGCGGCGGGGAGCTGTTTTTT.

This clone has just a few counts. The V and J genes are TRBV27 and TRBJ2-2; D is perhaps TRBD1 (6 bases). Germline assignment: CDR1 MNHEY and CDR2 SMNVEV (reference sequence). V was cut by 3 bases and J by 1 base, with 9 bases left in between. This CDR3 comprises 15 residues. CDR3 protein: CASSFQTGNTGELFF. For the CDR3, the DNA is TGTGCCAGCAGTTTCCAGACAGGGAACACCGGGGAGCTGTTTTTT.

The rearrangement links TRBV7-9 to TRBJ2-5; 7 nucleotides align to TRBD2. The V gene end was trimmed by 6 bases and the J gene end by 3 bases; junction bases not matched to a gene: 7. There are 14 residues in the CDR3. Germline CDR1 is SEHNR and CDR2 is FQNEAQ (reference sequence). The CDR3 loop reads CASRLGEGKETQYF. CDR3 nucleotide sequence: TGTGCCAGCAGGCTGGGGGAGGGCAAAGAGACCCAGTACTTC.

The rearrangement joins TRBV2 to TRBJ2-3; the match to TRBD2 covers 8 bases. The CDR3 is 17 amino acids. CDR1 is SNHLY and CDR2 is FYNNEI in the germline V gene. After removal of 0 bases from V and 4 bases from J, the junction contained 9 bases not matched to a gene. The CDR3 loop reads CASSEAFVPGLADTQYF. Written as DNA, the CDR3 is TGTGCCAGCAGTGAAGCTTTCGTTCCGGGACTAGCAGATACGCAGTATTTT.

The rearrangement links TRBV11-2 to TRBJ2-1; TRBD2 matches at 11 bases. With V trimmed by 5 bases and J by 5 bases, 11 bases remained unmatched. The CDR3 extends over 17 amino acids. Germline V gene lookup returns CDR1 SGHAT and CDR2 FQNNGV. CDR3 DNA sequence: TGTGCCAGCAGCCCCACAGGGGGGACTAGCGGCAACAATGAGCAGTTCTTC. Amino acids: CASSPTGGTSGNNEQFF.

The chain has TRBV10-3 and TRBJ2-3, with 8 bases matching TRBD2. Germline V gene lookup returns CDR1 ENHRY and CDR2 SYGVKD. This CDR3 has 15 residues. V was pared by 4 bases and J by 3 bases, with 6 bases of the junction left unmatched. Here the CDR3 reads CAISVTGGPTDTQYF. The CDR3 bases are TGTGCCATCAGTGTCACGGGAGGGCCAACAGATACGCAGTATTTT.

The rearrangement links TRBV28 to TRBJ2-2; D possibly corresponds to TRBD2 (6 bases). Germline CDR1 reads MDHEN; CDR2 reads SYDVKM. Trimming cost V 5 bases and J 6 bases, with 13 bases left between them. The CDR3 has 14 amino acids. The CDR3 nucleotides are TGTGCCAGCAGTACAATCGGGGGATCCGGGGAGCTGTTTTTT. Translating it yields CASSTIGGSGELFF.

This chain links TRBV27 with TRBJ2-2; D may be TRBD1 (6 bases). CDR1 is MNHEY and CDR2 is SMNVEV in the germline V gene (reference sequence). V gave up 6 bases and J gave up 4 bases, with 18 bases separating them. The CDR3 is made up of 16 amino acids. CDR3 nucleotide sequence: TGTGCCAGCAGAGAGGACAGCACAAGTCTCACCGGGGAGCTGTTTTTT. Translation gives CASREDSTSLTGELFF.

The chain carries TRBV9 and TRBJ1-6; 7 positions agree with TRBD1. The CDR3 loop spans 14 amino acids. The germline V gene has CDR1 SGDLS and CDR2 YYNGEE. Germline trimming cut 3 bases from V and 10 bases from J; bases unmatched to any gene: 7. This CDR3 reads CASSAGTEGSPLHF. The CDR3 coding sequence is TGTGCCAGCAGCGCCGGGACAGAAGGCTCACCCCTCCACTTT.

A single count supports this clone. V usage is TRBV3-1 (or the pseudogene TRBV3-2) and J usage is TRBJ1-4, with a weak D call TRBD1 (5 bases). Germline CDR1 and CDR2: LGHDT and YNNKEL (reference sequence). The CDR3 spans 16 residues. Trimming removed 3 bases at V and 0 bases at J, with 11 bases between. CDR3 sequence: CASSHPDSATNEKLFF. As DNA, the CDR3 is TGTGCCAGCAGCCACCCCGACAGCGCAACTAATGAAAAACTGTTTTTT.

The chain links TRBV4-3 to TRBJ2-5, with D perhaps TRBD1 (6 bases). This CDR3 spans 14 amino acids. The germline V gene has CDR1 LGHNA and CDR2 YSLEER. V was shortened by 0 bases and J by 3 bases, with 8 bases between the two germline ends. The CDR3 spells CASSQDGDKETQYF. The CDR3 bases are TGCGCCAGCAGCCAAGATGGGGACAAAGAGACCCAGTACTTC.